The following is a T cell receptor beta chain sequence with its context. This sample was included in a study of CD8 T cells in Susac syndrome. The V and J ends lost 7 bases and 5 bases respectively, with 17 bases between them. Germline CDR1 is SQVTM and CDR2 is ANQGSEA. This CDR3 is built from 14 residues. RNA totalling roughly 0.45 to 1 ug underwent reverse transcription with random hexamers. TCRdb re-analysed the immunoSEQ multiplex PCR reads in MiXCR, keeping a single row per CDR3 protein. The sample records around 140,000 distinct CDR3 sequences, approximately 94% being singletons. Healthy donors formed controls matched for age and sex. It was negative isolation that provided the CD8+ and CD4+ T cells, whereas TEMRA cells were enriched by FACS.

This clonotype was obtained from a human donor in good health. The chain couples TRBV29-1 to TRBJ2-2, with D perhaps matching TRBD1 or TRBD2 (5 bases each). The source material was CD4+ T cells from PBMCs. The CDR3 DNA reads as TGCAGCGCCGAGGGGTCAGGGCCGACCGGGGAGCTGTTTTTT. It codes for CSAEGSGPTGELFF.